One T cell receptor (beta chain) is described in this entry. Sequencing was performed with immunoSEQ multiplex PCR; in TCRdb, only in-frame clones are kept and a portion is missing. The data contain 200,000 to 250,000 clones, approximately 90% of them singletons. Trimming cost V 4 bases and J 8 bases; bases outside gene matches: 6. The CDR3 loop spans 14 amino acids. The germline CDR1 and CDR2 sequences are SGHRS and YFSETQ. The data were taken from a study of blood T cell repertoires in COVID-19. This receptor was taken from a man between 25 and 39 years old with COVID-19, enrolled during active disease. The sequenced sample was peripheral blood. The gene calls are TRBV5-1 and TRBJ1-4, with 9 nucleotides matching TRBD1. CDR3 nucleotides: TGCGCCAGCAGCGACGGACAGGGGAGAGAAAAACTGTTTTTT. Translation: CASSDGQGREKLFF. Supplemented by reference TRBV5-1 and TRBJ1-4, the full variable domain reads KAGVTQTPRYLIKTRGQQVTLSCSPISGHRSVSWYQQTPGQGLQFLFEYFSETQRNKGNFPGRFSGRQFSNSRSEMNVSTLELGDSALYLCASSDGQGREKLFFGSGTQLSVL.